One sample yielded the 3 T cell receptor beta chains listed below, sequenced in a study of control samples from healthy donors and cancer patients. Here immunoSEQ multiplex PCR was the method, and the copy in TCRdb shows in-frame clones only, minus some. Of fewer than 120,000 clones in the sample, 88% were seen once. The sample was PBMCs. Every receptor here comes from a woman aged 55-69 years with lung cancer.

The V call is TRBV9, the J call TRBJ2-1, with 8 bases aligning to TRBD2. The CDR3 length is 16 residues. Trimming cost V 0 bases and J 6 bases; bases outside gene matches: 8. Looked up from germline, CDR1 is SGDLS and CDR2 is YYNGEE. The CDR3 nucleotides are TGTGCCAGCAGCGTAGGGCTAGCGGGCGCCCTCAATGAGCAGTTCTTC. It codes for CASSVGLAGALNEQFF. Based on the CDR3 plus reference TRBV9 and TRBJ2-1, the full variable domain is DSGVTQTPKHLITATGQRVTLRCSPRSGDLSVYWYQQSLDQGLQFLIQYYNGEERAKGNILERFSAQQFPDLHSELNLSSLELGDSALYFCASSVGLAGALNEQFFGPGTRLTVL.

The chain carries TRBV7-9 and TRBJ1-1; D not certain. V was trimmed by 1 base and J by 0 bases, leaving 9 bases between them. The CDR3 contains 15 residues. In germline, CDR1 is SEHNR, CDR2 FQNEAQ (reference sequence). CDR3 region: CASSLDGDLNTEAFF. In nucleotides, the CDR3 is TGTGCCAGCAGCTTAGACGGCGACTTGAACACTGAAGCTTTCTTT.

J is TRBJ2-7 and V is TRBV18; 8 nucleotides match TRBD2. CDR1 and CDR2 (germline): KGHSH, LQKENI. The ends lost 6 bases at V and 3 bases at J; junction bases unmatched: 10. The CDR3 is made up of 15 amino acids. The CDR3 is CASSASAGGGYEQYF. The CDR3 DNA is TGTGCCAGCTCTGCCTCGGCGGGAGGAGGCTACGAGCAGTACTTC.